Here is one T cell receptor beta chain with its context. Its specificity is unknown. The source of the sample is a study of cytomegalovirus exposure and HLA in healthy donors. PCR was performed using 60 Vbeta and 13 Jbeta primers. Profiling relied on immunoSEQ multiplex PCR, and the TCRdb table lists in-frame clones only, not all of them. The sample lists around 210,000 clones; roughly 80% were seen once. Broader study findings: A later look showed TCR association rates differing by HLA locus, highest for DRB1 and lowest for HLA-C. Most observed TCR sequences were rare, whereas some public TCRs were detected in many donors.

V was clipped by 2 bases and J by 5 bases; unmatched bases: 5. The CDR3 loop spans 15 amino acids. Germline CDR1 is SGHNT and CDR2 is YYREEE (reference sequence). The chain links TRBV5-4 to TRBJ2-1; 9 nucleotides match TRBD1. Source material: PBMCs. The clonotype comes from a woman in her thirties or forties in good health and CMV-seronegative. The chain's CDR3 is CASSLPGQGNNEQFF. As DNA, the CDR3 is TGTGCCAGCAGCTTACCGGGACAGGGCAACAATGAGCAGTTCTTC.